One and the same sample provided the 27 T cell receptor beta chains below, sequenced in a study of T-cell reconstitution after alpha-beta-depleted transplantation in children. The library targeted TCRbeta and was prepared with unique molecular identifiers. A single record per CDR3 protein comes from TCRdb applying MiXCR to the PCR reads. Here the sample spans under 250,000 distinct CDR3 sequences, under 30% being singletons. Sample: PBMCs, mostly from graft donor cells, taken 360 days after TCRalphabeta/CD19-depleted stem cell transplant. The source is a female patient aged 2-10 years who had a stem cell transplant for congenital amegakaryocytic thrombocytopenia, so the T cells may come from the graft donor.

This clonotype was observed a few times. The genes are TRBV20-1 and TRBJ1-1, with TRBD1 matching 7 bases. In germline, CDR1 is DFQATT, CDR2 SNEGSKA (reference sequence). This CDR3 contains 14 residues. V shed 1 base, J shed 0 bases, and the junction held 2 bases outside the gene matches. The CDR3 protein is CSARAGTVNTEAFF. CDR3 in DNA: TGCAGTGCTAGAGCCGGGACAGTGAACACTGAAGCTTTCTTT.

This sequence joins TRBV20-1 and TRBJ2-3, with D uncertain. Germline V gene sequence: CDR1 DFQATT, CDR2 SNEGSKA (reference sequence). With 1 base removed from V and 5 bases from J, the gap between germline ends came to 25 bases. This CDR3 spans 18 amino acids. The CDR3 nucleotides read TGCAGTGCTAGAGTGGGGTATTTTTCGGAAAAGCTTAGAGATACGCAGTATTTT. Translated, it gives CSARVGYFSEKLRDTQYF.

CDR3 sequence reads: CSARDRRTGGAGELFF. CDR3 bases: TGCAGTGCTAGAGATCGCCGTACAGGGGGTGCCGGGGAGCTGTTTTTT. The J gene is TRBJ2-2, the V gene TRBV20-1; 8 nucleotides match TRBD1. The V gene end was trimmed by 0 bases and the J gene end by 6 bases; junction bases not matched to a gene: 9. CDR1 is DFQATT and CDR2 is SNEGSKA in the germline V gene (reference sequence). The length of the CDR3 is 16 residues.

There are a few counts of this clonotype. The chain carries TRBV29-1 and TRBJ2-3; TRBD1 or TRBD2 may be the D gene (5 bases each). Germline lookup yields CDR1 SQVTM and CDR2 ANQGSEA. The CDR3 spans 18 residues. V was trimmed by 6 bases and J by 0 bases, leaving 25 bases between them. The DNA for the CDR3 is TGCAGCGTCGCCCCCCTTGGGACGGCGACCGCAAGCACAGATACGCAGTATTTT. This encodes CSVAPLGTATASTDTQYF.

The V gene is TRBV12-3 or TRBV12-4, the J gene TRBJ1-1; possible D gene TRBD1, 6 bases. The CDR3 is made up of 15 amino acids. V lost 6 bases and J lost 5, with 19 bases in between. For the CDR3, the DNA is TGTGCCAGCAGCCGAGGCGGGGGGGGGCGGACTGAAGCTTTCTTT. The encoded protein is CASSRGGGGRTEAFF.

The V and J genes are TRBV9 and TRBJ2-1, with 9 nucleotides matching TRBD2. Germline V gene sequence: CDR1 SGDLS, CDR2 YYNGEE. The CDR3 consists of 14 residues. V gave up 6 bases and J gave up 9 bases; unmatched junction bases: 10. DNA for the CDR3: TGTGCCAGCACCGTTAGCGGGAGCGGCGGTGAGCAGTTCTTC. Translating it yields CASTVSGSGGEQFF. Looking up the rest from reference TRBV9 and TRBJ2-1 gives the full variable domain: DSGVTQTPKHLITATGQRVTLRCSPRSGDLSVYWYQQSLDQGLQFLIQYYNGEERAKGNILERFSAQQFPDLHSELNLSSLELGDSALYFCASTVSGSGGEQFFGPGTRLTVL.

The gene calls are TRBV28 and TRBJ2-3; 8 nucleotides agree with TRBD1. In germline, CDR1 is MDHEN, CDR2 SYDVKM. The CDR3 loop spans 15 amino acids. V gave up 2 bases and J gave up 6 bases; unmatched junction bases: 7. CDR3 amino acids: CASSLRQGIWDTQYF. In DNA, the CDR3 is TGTGCCAGCAGTTTAAGACAGGGGATTTGGGATACGCAGTATTTT. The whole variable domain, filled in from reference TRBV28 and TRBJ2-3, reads DVKVTQSSRYLVKRTGEKVFLECVQDMDHENMFWYRQDPGLGLRLIYFSYDVKMKEKGDIPEGYSVSREKKERFSLILESASTNQTSMYLCASSLRQGIWDTQYFGPGTRLTVL.

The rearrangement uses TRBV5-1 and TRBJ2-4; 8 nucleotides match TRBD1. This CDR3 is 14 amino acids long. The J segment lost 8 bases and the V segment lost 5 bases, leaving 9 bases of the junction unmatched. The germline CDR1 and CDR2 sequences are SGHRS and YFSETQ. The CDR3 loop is CASRVSQGAYIQYF. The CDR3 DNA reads TGCGCCAGCAGGGTGTCCCAGGGGGCTTACATTCAGTACTTC.

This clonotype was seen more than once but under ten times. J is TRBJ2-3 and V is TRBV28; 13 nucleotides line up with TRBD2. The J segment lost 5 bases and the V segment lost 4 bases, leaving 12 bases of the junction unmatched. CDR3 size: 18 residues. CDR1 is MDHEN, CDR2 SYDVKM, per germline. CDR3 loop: CASSSPRTSGSKGDTQYF. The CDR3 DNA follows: TGTGCCAGCAGTTCCCCGCGGACTAGCGGGAGTAAAGGAGATACGCAGTATTTT.

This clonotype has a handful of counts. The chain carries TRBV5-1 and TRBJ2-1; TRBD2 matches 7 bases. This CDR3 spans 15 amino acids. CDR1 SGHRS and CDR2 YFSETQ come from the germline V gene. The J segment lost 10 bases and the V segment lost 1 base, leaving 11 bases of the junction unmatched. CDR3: CASSLQGARGGEQFF. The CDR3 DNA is TGCGCCAGCAGCTTGCAAGGCGCCCGGGGAGGGGAGCAGTTCTTC. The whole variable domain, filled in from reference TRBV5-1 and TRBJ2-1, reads KAGVTQTPRYLIKTRGQQVTLSCSPISGHRSVSWYQQTPGQGLQFLFEYFSETQRNKGNFPGRFSGRQFSNSRSEMNVSTLELGDSALYLCASSLQGARGGEQFFGPGTRLTVL.

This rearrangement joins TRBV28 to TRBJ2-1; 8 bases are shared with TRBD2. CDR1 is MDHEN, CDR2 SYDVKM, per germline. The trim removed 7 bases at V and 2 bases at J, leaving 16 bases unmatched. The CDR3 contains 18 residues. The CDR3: CASTQAGESVGTYNEQFF. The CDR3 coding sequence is TGTGCCAGCACCCAAGCGGGAGAGTCGGTAGGCACCTACAATGAGCAGTTCTTC.

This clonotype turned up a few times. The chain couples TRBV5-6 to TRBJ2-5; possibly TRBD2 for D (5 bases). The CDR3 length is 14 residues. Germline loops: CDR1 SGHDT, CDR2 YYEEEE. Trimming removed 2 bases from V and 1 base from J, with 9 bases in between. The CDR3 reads CASSFTGSQETQYF. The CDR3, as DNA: TGTGCCAGCAGCTTTACGGGAAGCCAAGAGACCCAGTACTTC.

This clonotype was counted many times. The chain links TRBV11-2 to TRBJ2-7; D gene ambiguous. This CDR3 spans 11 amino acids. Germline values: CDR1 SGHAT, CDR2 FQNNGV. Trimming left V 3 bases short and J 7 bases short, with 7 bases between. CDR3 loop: CASSFLREQYF. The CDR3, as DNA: TGTGCCAGCAGCTTTCTCAGGGAGCAGTACTTC.

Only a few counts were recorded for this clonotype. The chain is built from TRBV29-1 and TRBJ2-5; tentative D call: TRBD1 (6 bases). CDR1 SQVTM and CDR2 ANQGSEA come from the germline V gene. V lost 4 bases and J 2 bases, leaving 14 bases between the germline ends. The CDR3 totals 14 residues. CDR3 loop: CSVGNRELQETQYF. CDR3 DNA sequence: TGCAGCGTTGGGAACAGGGAATTACAAGAGACCCAGTACTTC.

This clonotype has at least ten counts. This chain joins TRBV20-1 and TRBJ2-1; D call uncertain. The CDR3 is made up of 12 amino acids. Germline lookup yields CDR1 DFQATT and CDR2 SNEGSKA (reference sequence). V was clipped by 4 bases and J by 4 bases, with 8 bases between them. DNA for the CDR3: TGCAGTGCTACTGTGGGTTACAATGAGCAGTTCTTC. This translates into CSATVGYNEQFF.

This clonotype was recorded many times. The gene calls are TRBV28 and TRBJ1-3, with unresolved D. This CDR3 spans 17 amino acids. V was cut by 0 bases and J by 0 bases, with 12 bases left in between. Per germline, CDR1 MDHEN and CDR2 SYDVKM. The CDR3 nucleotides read TGTGCCAGCAGTTTATGGGGGTCGGGTCGCTCTGGAAACACCATATATTTT. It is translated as CASSLWGSGRSGNTIYF.

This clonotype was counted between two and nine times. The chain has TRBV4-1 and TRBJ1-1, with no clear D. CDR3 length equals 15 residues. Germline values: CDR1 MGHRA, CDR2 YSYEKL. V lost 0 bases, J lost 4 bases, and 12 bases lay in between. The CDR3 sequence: CASSQEGWEGTEAFF. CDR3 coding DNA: TGCGCCAGCAGCCAAGAGGGGTGGGAGGGCACTGAAGCTTTCTTT.

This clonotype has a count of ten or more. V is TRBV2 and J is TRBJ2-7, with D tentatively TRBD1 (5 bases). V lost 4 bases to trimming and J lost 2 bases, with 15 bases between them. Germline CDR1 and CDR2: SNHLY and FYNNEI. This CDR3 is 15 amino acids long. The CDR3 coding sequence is TGTGCCAGCAGTGTAAGGGGCGTTATTCCCTACGAGCAGTACTTC. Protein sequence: CASSVRGVIPYEQYF.

CDR3 sequence reads: CASSPSRVPYNEQFF. The CDR3 bases are TGTGCCAGCAGTCCCAGCCGGGTACCCTACAATGAGCAGTTCTTC. The chain uses TRBV27 and TRBJ2-1; D gene uncertain. The V end was cut by 5 bases, the J end by 2 bases, with 13 bases between. The CDR3 is made up of 15 amino acids. Germline CDR1 and CDR2: MNHEY and SMNVEV (reference sequence).

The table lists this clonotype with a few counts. The CDR3 is CSAARADTQYF. CDR3 nucleotides: TGCAGTGCGGCCAGGGCAGATACGCAGTATTTT. The V and J genes are TRBV20-1 and TRBJ2-3; TRBD1 might be the D (5 bases). Trimming shortened V by 6 bases and J by 4 bases, and 8 bases separated the two germline ends. CDR3 length: 11 amino acids. CDR1 and CDR2 (germline): DFQATT, SNEGSKA (reference sequence).

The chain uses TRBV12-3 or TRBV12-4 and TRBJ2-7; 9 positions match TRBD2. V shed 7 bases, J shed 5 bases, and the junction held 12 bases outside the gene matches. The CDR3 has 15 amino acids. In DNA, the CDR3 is TGTGCCAGCACCACCGGGCCTAGCGGGACTCACGAGCAGTACTTC. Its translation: CASTTGPSGTHEQYF.

The CDR3 sequence is CATSSVRGLAGVGEQFF. CDR3 coding DNA: TGTGCCACCAGCAGCGTACGGGGACTAGCGGGGGTAGGCGAGCAGTTCTTC. J is TRBJ2-1 and V is TRBV15; TRBD2 aligns across 14 bases. CDR3 size: 17 residues. The germline V gene encodes CDR1 LNHNV and CDR2 YYDKDF (reference sequence). The V and J ends lost 3 bases and 10 bases, in that order; junction bases with no gene match: 11.

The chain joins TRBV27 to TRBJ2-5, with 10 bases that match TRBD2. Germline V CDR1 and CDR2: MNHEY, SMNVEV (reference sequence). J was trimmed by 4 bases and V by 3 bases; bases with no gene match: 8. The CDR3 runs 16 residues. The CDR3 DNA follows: TGTGCCAGCAGTTTGTCTCCTACTAGCGGGATAGAGACCCAGTACTTC. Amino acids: CASSLSPTSGIETQYF.

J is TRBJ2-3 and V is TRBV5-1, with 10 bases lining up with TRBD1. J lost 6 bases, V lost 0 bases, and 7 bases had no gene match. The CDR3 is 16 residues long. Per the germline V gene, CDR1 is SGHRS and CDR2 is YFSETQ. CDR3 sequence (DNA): TGCGCCAGCAGCTTGGGTCTCGGACAGGGGGTCGATACGCAGTATTTT. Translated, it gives CASSLGLGQGVDTQYF.

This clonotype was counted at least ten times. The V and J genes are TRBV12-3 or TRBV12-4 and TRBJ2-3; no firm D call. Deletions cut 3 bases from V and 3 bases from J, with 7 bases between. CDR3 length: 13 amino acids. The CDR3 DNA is TGTGCCAGCAGTTTCTTACCTACAGATACGCAGTATTTT. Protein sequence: CASSFLPTDTQYF.

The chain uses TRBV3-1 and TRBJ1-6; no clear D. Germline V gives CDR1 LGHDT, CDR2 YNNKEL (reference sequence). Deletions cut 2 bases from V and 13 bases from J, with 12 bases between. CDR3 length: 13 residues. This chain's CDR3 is CASSQHLLRPLHF. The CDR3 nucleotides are TGTGCCAGCAGCCAACACCTACTCAGGCCCCTCCACTTT.

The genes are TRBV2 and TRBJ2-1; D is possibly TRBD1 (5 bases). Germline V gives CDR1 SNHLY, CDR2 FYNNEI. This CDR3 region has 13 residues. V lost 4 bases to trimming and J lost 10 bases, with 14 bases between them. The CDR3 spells CASSATGSGEQFF. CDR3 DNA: TGTGCCAGCAGTGCCACAGGCTCCGGGGAGCAGTTCTTC.